This entry is about one TCR beta chain. Its specificity is unknown. These data come from a study of identifying expanded T cells in peripheral blood. Germline V CDR1 and CDR2: MGHDK, SYGVNS. The CDR3 has 14 residues. Deletions cut 4 bases from V and 3 bases from J, with 13 bases between. Collection occurred without any documented infections or immune events in donors. General study results and limits: Differentially abundant clones: 0.95 to 1.5 between replicates, about 17 at around 2 weeks, less than 20 at four. Clone count variance between roughly 2-week samples rose with total template count.

Produced via immunoSEQ multiplex PCR; TCRdb's table is partial and in-frame only. Seen here are approximately 81,000 clones, roughly 89% observed once, and the top ten hold roughly a fifth. The clonotype comes from a person aged 18 to 75 in good health. Sequenced material: blood. This chain links TRBV25-1 with TRBJ2-7; possible D gene TRBD2, 6 bases. CDR3 in DNA: TGTGCCAGCAGTGCCCGGGACTCCTTCTACGAGCAGTACTTC. This encodes CASSARDSFYEQYF.